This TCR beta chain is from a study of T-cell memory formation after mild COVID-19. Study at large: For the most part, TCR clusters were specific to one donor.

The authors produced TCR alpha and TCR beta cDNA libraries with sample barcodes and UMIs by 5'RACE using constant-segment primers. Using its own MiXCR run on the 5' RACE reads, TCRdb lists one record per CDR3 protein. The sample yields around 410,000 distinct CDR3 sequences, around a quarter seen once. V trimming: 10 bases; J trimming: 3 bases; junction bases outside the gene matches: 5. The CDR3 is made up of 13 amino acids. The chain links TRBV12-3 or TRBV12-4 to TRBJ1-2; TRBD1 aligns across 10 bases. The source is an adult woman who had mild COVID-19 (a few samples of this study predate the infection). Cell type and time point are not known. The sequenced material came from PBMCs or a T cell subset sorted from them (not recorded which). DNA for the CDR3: TGTGCCACCGCGGACAGGGGGGACTATGGCTACACCTTC. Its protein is CATADRGDYGYTF.